Detailed here is one T cell receptor (beta chain). The data derive from a study of blood T cell repertoires in COVID-19. During active infection, Seattle patients enrolled and were then monitored through disease. Methods used by the authors: Reference gene primer amplification yielded estimated nucleated cell counts. Generated by immunoSEQ multiplex PCR, the TCRdb table keeps only in-frame clones and is missing some. V and J calls and clone size come straight from that table; D and trimming were deduced from the DNA. The sample holds some 310,000 clones, 85% to 90% seen once. Looked up from germline, CDR1 is GTSNPN and CDR2 is SVGIG (reference sequence). The CDR3 is 14 residues long. The V gene end was trimmed by 1 base and the J gene end by 1 base; junction bases not matched to a gene: 3.

The genes are TRBV30 and TRBJ1-2; 7 nucleotides align to TRBD1. Sequencing was done on a sample of peripheral blood. This sequence was found in a woman aged 30 to 39 with COVID-19, enrolled during active disease. The DNA of the CDR3 is TGTGCCTGGAGTGATACAGGGGTTAACTATGGCTACACCTTC. Its protein product is CAWSDTGVNYGYTF.